The clone carrying this T cell receptor (beta chain) came up many times. Its antigen is unknown. This record comes from a study of CD8 T cells in ankylosing spondylitis. TCRdb re-called the 5' RACE reads through MiXCR, storing one row per CDR3 protein. In the table there are about 360,000 distinct CDR3 sequences, 14% to 15% of which are singletons. The CDR3 sequence is 15 residues long. CDR1 is SGHTA, CDR2 FQGNSA, per germline. V was pared by 3 bases and J by 4 bases, with 6 bases of the junction left unmatched. Study conclusions and caveats: The disease-linked clones had a CD8+ phenotype and low blood frequencies. Some of the motif variants had earlier been found in reactive arthritis patients' fluid and blood.

Sequencing was done on a sample of blood, either unsorted or a sorted T cell fraction (not recorded which). The chain recombines TRBV7-2 with TRBJ2-1, with 7 bases identical to TRBD1. This sequence was found in a male donor with ankylosing spondylitis or in good health (not recorded which). In nucleotides, the CDR3 is TGTGCCAGCAGCTTCAGGACAGGCCGATACAATGAGCAGTTCTTC. Translating gives CASSFRTGRYNEQFF.